The sequence of this T cell receptor beta chain was determined in a study of PD-L1 blockade in urothelial cancer. Background on the study: Patients had been given 0 to 3 earlier chemotherapy regimens.

This CDR3 is built from 19 residues. Trimming took 3 bases from V and 2 from J; bases not matched to a gene: 12. CDR1 is SGHAT, CDR2 FQDESV, per germline (reference sequence). Each PCR reaction had synthetic TCR analog templates spiked into it. Method: immunoSEQ multiplex PCR; TCRdb's copy keeps in-frame clones and lacks some. The data show 130,000 or so clones, with 70% to 85% seen just once and roughly 3.2% held by the top ten. About this clone itself: Its target is unknown.

Time point denoted: pretreatment peripheral blood. Patients each gave 1 to 8 samples, pretreatment and on-treatment. Findings of the study overall: Pretreatment TCR clonality in blood under the median foretold superior survival.

This rearrangement joins TRBV11-1 to TRBJ2-5; TRBD2 agrees at 13 bases. The source is a man aged 45-65 years with urothelial cancer. The sequenced sample was PBMCs, obtained around atezolizumab (anti-PD-L1) treatment. CDR3 residues: CASSLGTSGTPLTQETQYF. CDR3 nucleotide sequence: TGTGCCAGCAGCTTGGGGACTAGCGGGACCCCACTCACTCAAGAGACCCAGTACTTC.